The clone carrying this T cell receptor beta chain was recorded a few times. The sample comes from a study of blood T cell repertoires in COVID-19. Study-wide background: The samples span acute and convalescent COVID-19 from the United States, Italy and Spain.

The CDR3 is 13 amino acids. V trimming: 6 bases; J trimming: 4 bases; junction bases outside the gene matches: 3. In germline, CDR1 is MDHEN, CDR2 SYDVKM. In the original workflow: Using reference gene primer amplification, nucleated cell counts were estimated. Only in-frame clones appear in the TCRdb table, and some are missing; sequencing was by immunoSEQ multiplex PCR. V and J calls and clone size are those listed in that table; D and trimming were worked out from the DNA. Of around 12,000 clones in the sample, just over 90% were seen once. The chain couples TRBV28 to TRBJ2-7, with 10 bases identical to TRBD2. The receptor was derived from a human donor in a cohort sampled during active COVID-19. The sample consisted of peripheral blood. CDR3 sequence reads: CASRLAGSYEQYF. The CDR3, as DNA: TGTGCCAGCAGACTAGCGGGAAGTTACGAGCAGTACTTC.